The rows below give T cell receptor beta chains drawn from one sample of a study of T cell responses to AZD1222 COVID-19 vaccine. Only in-frame clones appear in the TCRdb table, and some are missing; sequencing was by immunoSEQ multiplex PCR. The table has fewer than 90,000 clones, approximately 91% seen once. The source was peripheral blood, collected on day 0 of AZD1222 vaccination. The receptors originated from an adult in good health. Both conserved end residues are part of each CDR3. Each record gives: clone size, D gene, J gene, V gene, CDR3 protein, CDR3 DNA. A D gene is named only where the DNA matches it firmly. Clone size is given for some rows only: seen once, a few or many times, or a class if the clone is expanded.

abundance: .; d_gene: .; j_gene: TRBJ2-3; v_gene: TRBV3-1/TRBV3-2; CDR3aa: CASSQNSGNTDTQYF; CDR3nt: TGTGCCAGCAGCCAAAACAGCGGAAACACAGATACGCAGTATTTT
abundance: .; d_gene: .; j_gene: TRBJ1-2; v_gene: TRBV5-4; CDR3aa: CASSEVGPGRPGYGYTF; CDR3nt: TGTGCCAGCAGCGAGGTGGGGCCGGGGCGCCCGGGCTATGGCTACACCTTC
abundance: .; d_gene: .; j_gene: TRBJ1-6; v_gene: TRBV7-2; CDR3aa: CASSSNPSPLHF; CDR3nt: TGTGCCAGCAGCTCCAATCCTTCACCCCTCCACTTT
abundance: .; d_gene: .; j_gene: TRBJ2-1; v_gene: TRBV4-1; CDR3aa: CASNRGAGEQFF; CDR3nt: TGCGCCAGCAACAGAGGGGCGGGTGAGCAGTTCTTC
abundance: .; d_gene: TRBD2; j_gene: TRBJ2-1; v_gene: TRBV6-5; CDR3aa: CASSYGGVYNEQFF; CDR3nt: TGTGCCAGCAGTTACGGGGGGGTCTACAATGAGCAGTTCTTC
abundance: .; d_gene: .; j_gene: TRBJ2-5; v_gene: TRBV5-1; CDR3aa: CASSLSPTEAQETQYF; CDR3nt: TGCGCCAGCAGCTTATCCCCGACGGAAGCGCAAGAGACCCAGTACTTC
abundance: .; d_gene: .; j_gene: TRBJ1-5; v_gene: TRBV5-1; CDR3aa: CASSFQGGDQPQHF; CDR3nt: TGCGCCAGCAGCTTCCAGGGAGGGGATCAGCCCCAGCATTTT
abundance: .; d_gene: .; j_gene: TRBJ2-7; v_gene: TRBV6-5; CDR3aa: CASSYSAGATREQYF; CDR3nt: TGTGCCAGCAGTTACTCGGCAGGGGCCACGCGGGAGCAGTACTTC
abundance: .; d_gene: TRBD2; j_gene: TRBJ2-7; v_gene: TRBV18; CDR3aa: CASSSSGMIEQYF; CDR3nt: TGTGCCAGCTCATCCAGCGGGATGATCGAGCAGTACTTC
abundance: once; d_gene: .; j_gene: TRBJ2-7; v_gene: TRBV27; CDR3aa: CASALSGQHLSYEQYF; CDR3nt: TGTGCCAGCGCCTTGTCGGGGCAACACCTCTCCTACGAGCAGTACTTC
abundance: .; d_gene: TRBD1; j_gene: TRBJ1-3; v_gene: TRBV30; CDR3aa: CAWGQGGSGNTIYF; CDR3nt: TGTGCCTGGGGGCAGGGGGGCTCTGGAAACACCATATATTTT
abundance: .; d_gene: .; j_gene: TRBJ1-3; v_gene: TRBV20-1; CDR3aa: CSASPISSGNTIYF; CDR3nt: TGCAGTGCTAGTCCCATAAGCTCTGGAAACACCATATATTTT
abundance: .; d_gene: .; j_gene: TRBJ2-1; v_gene: TRBV12-3/TRBV12-4; CDR3aa: CASSLRDNEQFF; CDR3nt: TGTGCCAGCAGTTTAAGGGACAATGAGCAGTTCTTC
abundance: once; d_gene: .; j_gene: TRBJ1-2; v_gene: TRBV5-1; CDR3aa: CASSGGLTNYGYTF; CDR3nt: TGCGCCAGCAGCGGTGGATTAACTAACTATGGCTACACCTTC
abundance: .; d_gene: .; j_gene: TRBJ1-5; v_gene: TRBV12-3/TRBV12-4; CDR3aa: CASSWGEQPQHF; CDR3nt: TGTGCCAGCAGTTGGGGGGAACAGCCCCAGCATTTT
abundance: .; d_gene: .; j_gene: TRBJ2-6; v_gene: TRBV7-9; CDR3aa: CASSPRTLGSGANVLTF; CDR3nt: TGTGCCAGCAGCCCACGGACACTTGGTTCTGGGGCCAACGTCCTGACTTTC
abundance: once; d_gene: .; j_gene: TRBJ1-5; v_gene: TRBV29-1; CDR3aa: CSVQVGNQPQHF; CDR3nt: TGCAGCGTTCAGGTCGGCAATCAGCCCCAGCATTTT
abundance: .; d_gene: .; j_gene: TRBJ2-7; v_gene: TRBV18; CDR3aa: CASSGSTSTNYEQYF; CDR3nt: TGTGCCAGCTCAGGTTCCACTAGCACTAACTACGAGCAGTACTTC
abundance: once; d_gene: TRBD2; j_gene: TRBJ2-2; v_gene: TRBV3-1/TRBV3-2; CDR3aa: CASSQSLAAGELFF; CDR3nt: TGTGCCAGCAGCCAGTCACTAGCGGCCGGGGAGCTGTTTTTT
abundance: .; d_gene: .; j_gene: TRBJ2-1; v_gene: TRBV29-1; CDR3aa: CSVDETYNEQFF; CDR3nt: TGCAGCGTTGATGAGACCTACAATGAGCAGTTCTTC
abundance: .; d_gene: .; j_gene: TRBJ1-2; v_gene: TRBV30; CDR3aa: CAWEGRGFGGYTF; CDR3nt: TGTGCCTGGGAGGGAAGGGGGTTCGGAGGCTACACCTTC
abundance: .; d_gene: TRBD2; j_gene: TRBJ2-5; v_gene: TRBV19; CDR3aa: CASSIFAGGYQETQYF; CDR3nt: TGTGCCAGTAGTATATTTGCGGGAGGTTACCAAGAGACCCAGTACTTC
abundance: .; d_gene: TRBD1; j_gene: TRBJ1-5; v_gene: TRBV10-3; CDR3aa: CAIRDRGDSNQPQHF; CDR3nt: TGTGCCATACGTGACAGGGGGGATAGCAATCAGCCCCAGCATTTT
abundance: .; d_gene: TRBD2; j_gene: TRBJ2-5; v_gene: TRBV11-3; CDR3aa: CASSTTSGGWETQYF; CDR3nt: TGTGCCAGCAGCACCACTAGCGGGGGCTGGGAGACCCAGTACTTC
abundance: .; d_gene: .; j_gene: TRBJ1-1; v_gene: TRBV29-1; CDR3aa: CSVEVGPNTEAFF; CDR3nt: TGCAGCGTTGAAGTCGGTCCGAACACTGAAGCTTTCTTT
abundance: .; d_gene: TRBD2; j_gene: TRBJ2-1; v_gene: TRBV5-5; CDR3aa: CASSLAPLAGGDNEQFF; CDR3nt: TGTGCCAGCAGCTTGGCCCCCCTAGCGGGGGGGGACAATGAGCAGTTCTTC
abundance: few; d_gene: .; j_gene: TRBJ2-6; v_gene: TRBV10-3; CDR3aa: CAISEAGRRGTGANVLTF; CDR3nt: TGTGCCATCAGTGAGGCCGGGAGAAGGGGAACTGGGGCCAACGTCCTGACTTTC
abundance: .; d_gene: TRBD2; j_gene: TRBJ2-2; v_gene: TRBV9; CDR3aa: CASSPTSGSFIAGELFF; CDR3nt: TGTGCCAGCAGCCCGACTAGCGGGAGTTTTATCGCCGGGGAGCTGTTTTTT
abundance: few; d_gene: .; j_gene: TRBJ2-1; v_gene: TRBV14; CDR3aa: CASSHQGFKGYYYNEQFF; CDR3nt: TGTGCCAGCAGCCACCAGGGTTTCAAGGGTTACTACTACAATGAGCAGTTCTTC
abundance: .; d_gene: .; j_gene: TRBJ1-1; v_gene: TRBV3-1/TRBV3-2; CDR3aa: CASSSGTQAFF; CDR3nt: TGTGCCAGCAGCTCCGGGACACAAGCTTTCTTT
abundance: .; d_gene: TRBD1; j_gene: TRBJ2-7; v_gene: TRBV3-1/TRBV3-2; CDR3aa: CASSQDGVQGGKQYF; CDR3nt: TGTGCCAGCAGCCAAGATGGAGTACAAGGGGGCAAGCAGTACTTC
abundance: .; d_gene: TRBD1; j_gene: TRBJ2-3; v_gene: TRBV5-1; CDR3aa: CASSRDRGFTDTQYF; CDR3nt: TGCGCCAGCAGCCGGGACAGGGGATTCACAGATACGCAGTATTTT
abundance: .; d_gene: TRBD2; j_gene: TRBJ2-3; v_gene: TRBV30; CDR3aa: CAWSVETSGRHPDTQYF; CDR3nt: TGTGCCTGGAGTGTAGAGACTAGCGGGAGACACCCAGATACGCAGTATTTT
abundance: once; d_gene: .; j_gene: TRBJ2-3; v_gene: TRBV3-1/TRBV3-2; CDR3aa: CASSQELRDTQYF; CDR3nt: TGTGCCAGCAGCCAAGAATTAAGGGATACGCAGTATTTT
abundance: .; d_gene: .; j_gene: TRBJ1-1; v_gene: TRBV6-5; CDR3aa: CASRRQSPDTEAFF; CDR3nt: TGTGCCAGCAGGCGACAGTCCCCGGACACTGAAGCTTTCTTT
abundance: .; d_gene: .; j_gene: TRBJ1-1; v_gene: TRBV23-1; CDR3aa: CASPLVLNTEAFF; CDR3nt: TGCGCCAGCCCCTTGGTCTTGAACACTGAAGCTTTCTTT
abundance: .; d_gene: .; j_gene: TRBJ2-4; v_gene: TRBV14; CDR3aa: CASSQDSRLAKNIQYF; CDR3nt: TGTGCCAGCAGCCAAGATTCGCGGTTAGCCAAAAACATTCAGTACTTC
abundance: few; d_gene: .; j_gene: TRBJ1-1; v_gene: TRBV11-2; CDR3aa: CASKETGTEAFF; CDR3nt: TGTGCGTCTAAGGAGACGGGGACTGAAGCTTTCTTT
abundance: .; d_gene: TRBD2; j_gene: TRBJ2-7; v_gene: TRBV7-2; CDR3aa: CASSLVLAGRYYEQYF; CDR3nt: TGTGCCAGCAGCTTAGTTCTAGCGGGTCGCTACTACGAGCAGTACTTC
abundance: .; d_gene: .; j_gene: TRBJ1-4; v_gene: TRBV27; CDR3aa: CASKRGVGPNEKLFF; CDR3nt: TGTGCCAGCAAAAGAGGGGTTGGTCCTAATGAAAAACTGTTTTTT
abundance: .; d_gene: .; j_gene: TRBJ2-7; v_gene: TRBV28; CDR3aa: CASSSSYEQYF; CDR3nt: TGTGCCAGCAGTAGTTCCTACGAGCAGTACTTC
abundance: .; d_gene: .; j_gene: TRBJ2-2; v_gene: TRBV9; CDR3aa: CASSVDQNPRTGELFF; CDR3nt: TGTGCCAGCAGCGTAGATCAGAATCCGAGGACCGGGGAGCTGTTTTTT
abundance: few; d_gene: TRBD2; j_gene: TRBJ2-7; v_gene: TRBV28; CDR3aa: CASSPGLVLGYEQYF; CDR3nt: TGTGCCAGCAGCCCTGGACTAGTTCTAGGTTACGAGCAGTACTTC
abundance: .; d_gene: .; j_gene: TRBJ1-4; v_gene: TRBV2; CDR3aa: CASRNNRGKGEKLFF; CDR3nt: TGTGCCAGCAGAAATAACCGGGGTAAAGGCGAAAAACTGTTTTTT
abundance: once; d_gene: .; j_gene: TRBJ2-1; v_gene: TRBV28; CDR3aa: CASKKASSYNEQFF; CDR3nt: TGTGCCAGCAAAAAGGCGAGCTCCTACAATGAGCAGTTCTTC
abundance: .; d_gene: TRBD1; j_gene: TRBJ2-6; v_gene: TRBV3-1/TRBV3-2; CDR3aa: CASSLSGTGYSGANVLTF; CDR3nt: TGTGCCAGCAGTCTCTCCGGGACAGGTTACTCTGGGGCCAACGTCCTGACTTTC
abundance: .; d_gene: TRBD1; j_gene: TRBJ2-7; v_gene: TRBV9; CDR3aa: CASSPLGQGQSGEQYF; CDR3nt: TGTGCCAGCAGCCCCTTAGGACAGGGCCAATCTGGGGAGCAGTACTTC
abundance: .; d_gene: .; j_gene: TRBJ2-3; v_gene: TRBV4-1; CDR3aa: CASSYTSSTTDTQYF; CDR3nt: TGCGCCAGCAGCTACACTAGCAGTACGACAGATACGCAGTATTTT
abundance: .; d_gene: TRBD1; j_gene: TRBJ1-2; v_gene: TRBV5-1; CDR3aa: CASSSRTGGGYTF; CDR3nt: TGCGCCAGCAGCTCGAGGACAGGGGGTGGCTACACCTTC
abundance: .; d_gene: .; j_gene: TRBJ2-2; v_gene: TRBV11-3; CDR3aa: CASSPTRNTGELFF; CDR3nt: TGTGCCAGCAGCCCGACAAGGAACACCGGGGAGCTGTTTTTT
abundance: .; d_gene: .; j_gene: TRBJ1-1; v_gene: TRBV7-9; CDR3aa: CASSLRTAEAFF; CDR3nt: TGTGCCAGCAGCCTACGGACAGCTGAAGCTTTCTTT